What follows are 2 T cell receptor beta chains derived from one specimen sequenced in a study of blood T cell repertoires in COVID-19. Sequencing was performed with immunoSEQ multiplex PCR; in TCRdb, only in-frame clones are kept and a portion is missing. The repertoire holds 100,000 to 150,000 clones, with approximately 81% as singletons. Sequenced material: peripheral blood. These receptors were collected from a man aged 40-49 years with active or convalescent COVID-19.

In DNA form, the CDR3 reads TGCGCCAGCAGCCCACGACAGGGGGTGAGCACTGAAGCTTTCTTT. It encodes CASSPRQGVSTEAFF. V usage is TRBV5-1 and J usage is TRBJ1-1, with 9 bases fitting TRBD1. The CDR3 runs 15 residues. The germline CDR1 and CDR2 sequences are SGHRS and YFSETQ. J gave up 4 bases and V 4 bases, and 8 bases lay outside the gene matches. Full variable domain (missing parts from reference TRBV5-1 and TRBJ1-1): KAGVTQTPRYLIKTRGQQVTLSCSPISGHRSVSWYQQTPGQGLQFLFEYFSETQRNKGNFPGRFSGRQFSNSRSEMNVSTLELGDSALYLCASSPRQGVSTEAFFGQGTRLTVV.

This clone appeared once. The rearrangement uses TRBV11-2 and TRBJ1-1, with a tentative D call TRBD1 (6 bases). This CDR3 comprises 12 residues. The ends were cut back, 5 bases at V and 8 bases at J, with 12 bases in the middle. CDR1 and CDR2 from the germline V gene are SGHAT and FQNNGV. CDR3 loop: CASSLGQPEAFF. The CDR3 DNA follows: TGTGCCAGCAGCCTCGGACAGCCCGAAGCTTTCTTT. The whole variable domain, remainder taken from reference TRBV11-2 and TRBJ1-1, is EAGVAQSPRYKIIEKRQSVAFWCNPISGHATLYWYQQILGQGPKLLIQFQNNGVVDDSQLPKDRFSAERLKGVDSTLKIQPAKLEDSAVYLCASSLGQPEAFFGQGTRLTVV.